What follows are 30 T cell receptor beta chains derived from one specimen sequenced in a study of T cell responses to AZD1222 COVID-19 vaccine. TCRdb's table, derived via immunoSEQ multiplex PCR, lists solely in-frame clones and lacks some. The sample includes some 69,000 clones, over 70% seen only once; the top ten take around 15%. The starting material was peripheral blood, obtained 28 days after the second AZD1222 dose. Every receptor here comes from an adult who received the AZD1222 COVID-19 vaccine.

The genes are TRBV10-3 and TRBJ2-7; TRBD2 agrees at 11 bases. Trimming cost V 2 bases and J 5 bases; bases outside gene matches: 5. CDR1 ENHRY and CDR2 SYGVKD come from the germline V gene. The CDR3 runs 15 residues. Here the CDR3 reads CAISEGSGGAHEQYF. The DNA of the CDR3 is TGTGCCATCAGTGAGGGTAGCGGGGGGGCCCACGAGCAGTACTTC.

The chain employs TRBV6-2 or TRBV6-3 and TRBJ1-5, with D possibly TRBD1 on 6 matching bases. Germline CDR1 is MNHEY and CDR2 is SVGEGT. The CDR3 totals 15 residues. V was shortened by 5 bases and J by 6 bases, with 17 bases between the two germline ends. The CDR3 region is CASSPHRDGVQPQHF. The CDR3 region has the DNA TGTGCCAGCAGTCCCCACAGGGATGGGGTTCAGCCCCAGCATTTT.

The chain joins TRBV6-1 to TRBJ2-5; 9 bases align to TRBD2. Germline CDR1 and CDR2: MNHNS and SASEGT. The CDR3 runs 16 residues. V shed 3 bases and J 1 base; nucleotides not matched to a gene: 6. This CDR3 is CASSDLAGASQETQYF. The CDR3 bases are TGTGCCAGCAGTGACTTAGCGGGGGCGTCCCAAGAGACCCAGTACTTC.

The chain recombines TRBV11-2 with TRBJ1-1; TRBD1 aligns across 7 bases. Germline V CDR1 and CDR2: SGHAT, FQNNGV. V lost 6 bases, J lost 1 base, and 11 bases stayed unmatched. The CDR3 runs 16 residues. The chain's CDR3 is CASRKSITGENTEAFF. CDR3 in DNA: TGTGCCAGCAGAAAAAGTATAACAGGGGAGAACACTGAAGCTTTCTTT.

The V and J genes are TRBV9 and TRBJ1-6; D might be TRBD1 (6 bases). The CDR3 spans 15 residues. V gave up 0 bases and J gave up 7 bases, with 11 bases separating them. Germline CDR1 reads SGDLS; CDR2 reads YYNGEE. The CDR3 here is CASSVDAGANSPLHF. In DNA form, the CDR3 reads TGTGCCAGCAGCGTAGATGCGGGGGCGAATTCACCCCTCCACTTT.

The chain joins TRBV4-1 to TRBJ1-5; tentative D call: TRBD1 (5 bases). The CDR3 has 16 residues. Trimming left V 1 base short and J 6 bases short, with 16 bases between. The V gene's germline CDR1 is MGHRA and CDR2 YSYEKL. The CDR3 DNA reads TGCGCCAGCAGCCAAGTTGAGGGGCGCGGTCGTCAGCCCCAGCATTTT. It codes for CASSQVEGRGRQPQHF.

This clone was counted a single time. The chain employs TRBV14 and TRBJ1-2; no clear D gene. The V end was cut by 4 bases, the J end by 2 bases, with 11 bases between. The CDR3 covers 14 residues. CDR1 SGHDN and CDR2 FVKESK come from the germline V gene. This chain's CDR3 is CASSPWTANYGYTF. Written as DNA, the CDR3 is TGTGCCAGCAGCCCGTGGACGGCAAACTATGGCTACACCTTC. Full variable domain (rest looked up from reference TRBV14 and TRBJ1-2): EAGVTQFPSHSVIEKGQTVTLRCDPISGHDNLYWYRRVMGKEIKFLLHFVKESKQDESGMPNNRFLAERTGGTYSTLKVQPAELEDSGVYFCASSPWTANYGYTFGSGTRLTVV.

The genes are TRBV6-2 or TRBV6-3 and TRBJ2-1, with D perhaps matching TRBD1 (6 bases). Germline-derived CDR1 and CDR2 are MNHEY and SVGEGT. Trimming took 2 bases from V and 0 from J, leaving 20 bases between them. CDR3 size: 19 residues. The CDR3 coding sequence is TGTGCCAGCAGTTACGCGCGGACAGCCCAATCCAGCTCCTACAATGAGCAGTTCTTC. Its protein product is CASSYARTAQSSSYNEQFF.

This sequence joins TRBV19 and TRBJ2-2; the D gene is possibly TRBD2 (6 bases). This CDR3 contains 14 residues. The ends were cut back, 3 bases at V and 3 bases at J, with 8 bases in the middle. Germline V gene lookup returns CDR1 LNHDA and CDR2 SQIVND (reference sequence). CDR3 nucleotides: TGTGCCAGTAGTATTGGGGGGTACACCGGGGAGCTGTTTTTT. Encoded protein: CASSIGGYTGELFF. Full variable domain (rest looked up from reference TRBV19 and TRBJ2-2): DGGITQSPKYLFRKEGQNVTLSCEQNLNHDAMYWYRQDPGQGLRLIYYSQIVNDFQKGDIAEGYSVSREKKESFPLTVTSAQKNPTAFYLCASSIGGYTGELFFGEGSRLTVL.

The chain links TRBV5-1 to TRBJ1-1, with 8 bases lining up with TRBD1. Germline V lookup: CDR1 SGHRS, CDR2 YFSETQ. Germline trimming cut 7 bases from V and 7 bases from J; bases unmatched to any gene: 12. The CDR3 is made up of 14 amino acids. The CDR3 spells CASGEDRGSFEAFF. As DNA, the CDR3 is TGCGCCAGCGGGGAAGACAGGGGCTCCTTTGAAGCTTTCTTT.

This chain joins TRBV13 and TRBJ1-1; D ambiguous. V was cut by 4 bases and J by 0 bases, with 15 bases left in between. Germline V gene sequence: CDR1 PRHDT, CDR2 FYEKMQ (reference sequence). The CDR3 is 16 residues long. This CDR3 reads CASSSVLGIMNTEAFF. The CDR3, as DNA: TGTGCCAGCAGCTCAGTTCTGGGGATCATGAACACTGAAGCTTTCTTT. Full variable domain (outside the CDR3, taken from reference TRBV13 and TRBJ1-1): AAGVIQSPRHLIKEKRETATLKCYPIPRHDTVYWYQQGPGQDPQFLISFYEKMQSDKGSIPDRFSAQQFSDYHSELNMSSLELGDSALYFCASSSVLGIMNTEAFFGQGTRLTVV.

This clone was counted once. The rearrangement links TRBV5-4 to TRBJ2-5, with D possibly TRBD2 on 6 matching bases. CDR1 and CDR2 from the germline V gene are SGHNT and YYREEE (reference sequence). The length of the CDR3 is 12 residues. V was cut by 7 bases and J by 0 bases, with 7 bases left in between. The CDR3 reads CASASDQETQYF. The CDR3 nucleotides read TGTGCCAGCGCTAGCGACCAAGAGACCCAGTACTTC.

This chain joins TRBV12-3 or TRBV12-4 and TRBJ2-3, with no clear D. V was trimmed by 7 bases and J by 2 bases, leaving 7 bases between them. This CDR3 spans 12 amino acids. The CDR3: CASTPNTDTQYF. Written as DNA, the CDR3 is TGTGCCAGCACCCCCAACACAGATACGCAGTATTTT.

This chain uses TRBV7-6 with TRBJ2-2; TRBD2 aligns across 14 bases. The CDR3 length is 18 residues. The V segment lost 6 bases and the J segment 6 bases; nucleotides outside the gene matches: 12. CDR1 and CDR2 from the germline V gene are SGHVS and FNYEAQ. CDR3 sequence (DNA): TGTGCCAGCAGTTTTTCGACTAGCGGGGGGGTTTATCCCGGGGAGCTGTTTTTT. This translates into CASSFSTSGGVYPGELFF.

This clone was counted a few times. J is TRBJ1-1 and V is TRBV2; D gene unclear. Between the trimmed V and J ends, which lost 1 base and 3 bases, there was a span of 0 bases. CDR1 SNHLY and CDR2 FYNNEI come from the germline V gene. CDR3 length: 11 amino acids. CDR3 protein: CASSEDTEAFF. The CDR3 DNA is TGTGCCAGCAGTGAAGACACTGAAGCTTTCTTT.

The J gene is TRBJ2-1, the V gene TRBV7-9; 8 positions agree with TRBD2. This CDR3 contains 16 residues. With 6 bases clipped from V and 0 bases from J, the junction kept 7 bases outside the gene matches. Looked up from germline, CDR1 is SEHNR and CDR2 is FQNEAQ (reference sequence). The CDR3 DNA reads TGTGCCAGCAGGGCTACTAGCGGTAGCTCCTACAATGAGCAGTTCTTC. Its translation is CASRATSGSSYNEQFF.

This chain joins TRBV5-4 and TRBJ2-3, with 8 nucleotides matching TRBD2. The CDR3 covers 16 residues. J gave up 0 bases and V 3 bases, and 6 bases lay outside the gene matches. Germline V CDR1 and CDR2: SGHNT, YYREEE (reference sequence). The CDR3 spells CASSSKLAGSTDTQYF. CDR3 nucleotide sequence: TGTGCCAGCAGCTCGAAATTAGCGGGGAGCACAGATACGCAGTATTTT. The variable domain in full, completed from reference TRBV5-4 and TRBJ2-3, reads ETGVTQSPTHLIKTRGQQVTLRCSSQSGHNTVSWYQQALGQGPQFIFQYYREEENGRGNFPPRFSGLQFPNYSSELNVNALELDDSALYLCASSSKLAGSTDTQYFGPGTRLTVL.

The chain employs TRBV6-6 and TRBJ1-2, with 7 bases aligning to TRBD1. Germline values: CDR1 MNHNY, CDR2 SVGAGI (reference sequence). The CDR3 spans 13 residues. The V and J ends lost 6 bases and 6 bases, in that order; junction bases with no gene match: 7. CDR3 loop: CASRGQLFDGYTF. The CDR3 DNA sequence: TGTGCCAGCAGGGGACAGCTATTCGATGGCTACACCTTC.

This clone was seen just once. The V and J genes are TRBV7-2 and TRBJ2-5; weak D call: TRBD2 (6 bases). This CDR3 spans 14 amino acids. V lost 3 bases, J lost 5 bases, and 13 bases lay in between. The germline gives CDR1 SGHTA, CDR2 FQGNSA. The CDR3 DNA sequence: TGTGCCAGCAGCTTTACGGGGGTGGGGGAGACCCAGTACTTC. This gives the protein CASSFTGVGETQYF.

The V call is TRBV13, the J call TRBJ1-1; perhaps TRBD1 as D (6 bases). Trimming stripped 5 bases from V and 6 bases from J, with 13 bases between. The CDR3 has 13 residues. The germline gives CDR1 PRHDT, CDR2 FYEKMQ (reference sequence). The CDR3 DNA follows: TGTGCCAGCAGCGTGCAAGGGGGGGCTGAAGCTTTCTTT. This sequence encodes CASSVQGGAEAFF.

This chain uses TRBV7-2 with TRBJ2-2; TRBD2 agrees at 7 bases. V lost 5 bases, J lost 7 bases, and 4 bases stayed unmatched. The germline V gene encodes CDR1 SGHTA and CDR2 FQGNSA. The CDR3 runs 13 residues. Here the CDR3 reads CASSIRDYGELFF. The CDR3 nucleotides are TGTGCCAGCAGCATCAGGGACTACGGGGAGCTGTTTTTT.

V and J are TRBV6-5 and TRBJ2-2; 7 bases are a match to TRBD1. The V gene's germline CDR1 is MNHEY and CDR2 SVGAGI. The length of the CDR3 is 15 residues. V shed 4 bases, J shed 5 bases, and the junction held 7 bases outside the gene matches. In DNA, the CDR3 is TGTGCCAGCAGTTCCCAACAGGGGCGTACCGGGGAGCTGTTTTTT. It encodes CASSSQQGRTGELFF.

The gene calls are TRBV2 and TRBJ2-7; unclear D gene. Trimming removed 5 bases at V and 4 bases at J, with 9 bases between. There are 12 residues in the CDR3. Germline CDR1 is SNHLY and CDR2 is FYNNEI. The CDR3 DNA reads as TGTGCCAGCAGTCCCAATCAGTACGAGCAGTACTTC. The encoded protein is CASSPNQYEQYF.

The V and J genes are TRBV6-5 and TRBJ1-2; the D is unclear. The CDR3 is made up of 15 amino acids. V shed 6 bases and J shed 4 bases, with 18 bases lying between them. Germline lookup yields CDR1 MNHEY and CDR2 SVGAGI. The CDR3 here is CASRKGSGLSYGYTF. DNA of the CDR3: TGTGCCAGCAGAAAAGGGTCAGGACTATCCTATGGCTACACCTTC.

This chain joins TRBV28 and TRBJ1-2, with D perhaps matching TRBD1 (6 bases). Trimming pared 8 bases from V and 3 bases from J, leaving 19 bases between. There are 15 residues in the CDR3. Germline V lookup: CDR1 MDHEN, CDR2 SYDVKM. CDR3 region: CASRGRGRTDYGYTF. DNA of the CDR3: TGTGCCAGCCGGGGCCGGGGTAGGACAGACTATGGCTACACCTTC.

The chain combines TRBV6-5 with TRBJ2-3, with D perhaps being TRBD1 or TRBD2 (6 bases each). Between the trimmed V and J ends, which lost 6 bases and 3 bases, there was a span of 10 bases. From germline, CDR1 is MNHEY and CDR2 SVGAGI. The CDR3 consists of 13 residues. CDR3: CASRGGLTDTQYF. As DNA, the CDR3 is TGTGCCAGCAGGGGGGGCCTGACAGATACGCAGTATTTT.

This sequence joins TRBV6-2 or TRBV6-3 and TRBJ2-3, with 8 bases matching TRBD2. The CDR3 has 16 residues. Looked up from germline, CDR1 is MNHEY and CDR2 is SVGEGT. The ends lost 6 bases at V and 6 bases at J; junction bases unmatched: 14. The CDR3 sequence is CASSPPGAGARDTQYF. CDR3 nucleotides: TGTGCCAGCAGCCCACCCGGAGCGGGGGCCAGGGATACGCAGTATTTT.

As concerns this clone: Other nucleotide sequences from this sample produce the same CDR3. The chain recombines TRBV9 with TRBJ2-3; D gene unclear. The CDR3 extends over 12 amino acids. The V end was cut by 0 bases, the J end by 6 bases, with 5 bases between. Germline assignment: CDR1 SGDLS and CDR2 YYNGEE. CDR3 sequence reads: CASSVDVDTQYF. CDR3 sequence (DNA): TGTGCCAGCAGCGTAGATGTGGATACGCAGTATTTT. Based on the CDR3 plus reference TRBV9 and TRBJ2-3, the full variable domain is DSGVTQTPKHLITATGQRVTLRCSPRSGDLSVYWYQQSLDQGLQFLIQYYNGEERAKGNILERFSAQQFPDLHSELNLSSLELGDSALYFCASSVDVDTQYFGPGTRLTVL.

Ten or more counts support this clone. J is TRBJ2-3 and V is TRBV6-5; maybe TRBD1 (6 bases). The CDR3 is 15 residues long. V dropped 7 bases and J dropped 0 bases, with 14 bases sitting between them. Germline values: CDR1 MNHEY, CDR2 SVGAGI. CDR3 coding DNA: TGTGCCAGCAAACCCTTACAGGGAAGCACAGATACGCAGTATTTT. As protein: CASKPLQGSTDTQYF.

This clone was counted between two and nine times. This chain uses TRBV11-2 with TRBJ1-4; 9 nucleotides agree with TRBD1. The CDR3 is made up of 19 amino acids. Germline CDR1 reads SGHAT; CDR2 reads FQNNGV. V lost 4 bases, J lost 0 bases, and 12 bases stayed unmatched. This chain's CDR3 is CASSSGTGFALPTNEKLFF. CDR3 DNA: TGTGCCAGCAGCTCCGGGACAGGGTTTGCCCTCCCAACTAATGAAAAACTGTTTTTT. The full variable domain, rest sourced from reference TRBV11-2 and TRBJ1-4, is EAGVAQSPRYKIIEKRQSVAFWCNPISGHATLYWYQQILGQGPKLLIQFQNNGVVDDSQLPKDRFSAERLKGVDSTLKIQPAKLEDSAVYLCASSSGTGFALPTNEKLFFGSGTQLSVL.